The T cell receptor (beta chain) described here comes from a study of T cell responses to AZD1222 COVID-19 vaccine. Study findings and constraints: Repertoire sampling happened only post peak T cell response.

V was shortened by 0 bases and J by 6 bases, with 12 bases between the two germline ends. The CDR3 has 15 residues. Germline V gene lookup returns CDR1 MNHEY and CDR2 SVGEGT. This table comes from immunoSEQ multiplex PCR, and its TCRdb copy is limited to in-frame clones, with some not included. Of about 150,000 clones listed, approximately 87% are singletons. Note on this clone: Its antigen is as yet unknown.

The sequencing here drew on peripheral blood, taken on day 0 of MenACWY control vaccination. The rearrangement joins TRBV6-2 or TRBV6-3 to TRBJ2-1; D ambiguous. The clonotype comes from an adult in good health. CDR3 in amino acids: CASSYSKQSRNEQFF. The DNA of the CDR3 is TGTGCCAGCAGTTACTCGAAACAGAGCCGCAATGAGCAGTTCTTC.